Each of the 17 T cell receptor beta chains below was sequenced from the same sample in a study of CD4 T cells in relation to SARS-CoV-2 and coronaviruses. Unexposed donor CD4+ T cells date from about 2010-2019, before the COVID-19 pandemic. After about ten days of culture, CD4+ T cells were isolated. These receptors have no known antigen. Data came from immunoSEQ multiplex PCR; TCRdb stores just in-frame clones and leaves some out. The profile covers 15,000 to 20,000 clones, with over 65% appearing a single time and around 30% taken by the ten largest. Sequencing input: CD4+ T cells from PBMCs, cultured in vitro. The receptors stem from a human donor in good health.

The chain has TRBV9 and TRBJ1-6, with 8 bases fitting TRBD1. V trimming: 4 bases; J trimming: 8 bases; junction bases outside the gene matches: 5. CDR1 and CDR2 from the germline V gene are SGDLS and YYNGEE. The CDR3 totals 14 residues. The CDR3 nucleotides are TGTGCCAGCAGCCCTGGACAGGGCGATTCACCCCTCCACTTT. This encodes CASSPGQGDSPLHF.

J is TRBJ1-1 and V is TRBV7-9; D ambiguous. Per germline, CDR1 SEHNR and CDR2 FQNEAQ (reference sequence). Trimming took 1 base from V and 5 from J, leaving 8 bases between them. The CDR3 sequence is 13 residues long. The CDR3 sequence: CASSLEAGTEAFF. The CDR3 nucleotides are TGTGCCAGCAGCTTAGAAGCGGGGACTGAAGCTTTCTTT.

The sample holds a few counts of this clone. An end of the junction differs from the germline gene, which may be a read error. CDR3 bases: TGTGCCAGTTCGTCAGCAGCAGGGCCAAGCCATCGAAACTTC. This codes for CASSSAAGPSHRNF. The chain recombines TRBV6-5 with TRBJ2-5, with TRBD1 as a possible D gene (5 bases). Germline V gives CDR1 MNHEY, CDR2 SVGAGI. This CDR3 region has 14 residues.

V and J are TRBV23-1 and TRBJ1-5; tentatively, D is TRBD1 (6 bases). TRBV23-1 is assigned to the ORF class and has an uncertain function. V was cut by 2 bases and J by 0 bases, with 14 bases left in between. CDR3 length: 17 amino acids. For the CDR3, the DNA is TGCGCCAGCAGTCAACAAACGGACAGACTTAGCAATCAGCCCCAGCATTTT. It encodes CASSQQTDRLSNQPQHF.

The chain uses TRBV29-1 and TRBJ1-2, with TRBD1 matching over 7 bases. V gave up 1 base and J gave up 7 bases; unmatched junction bases: 9. There are 14 residues in the CDR3. Germline values: CDR1 SQVTM, CDR2 ANQGSEA. CDR3 in DNA: TGCAGCGTTGAAGGCACAGGGGCGGGATCTGGCTACACCTTC. It codes for CSVEGTGAGSGYTF.

The chain recombines TRBV5-1 with TRBJ2-2; possible D gene TRBD2, 6 bases. CDR1 is SGHRS, CDR2 YFSETQ, per germline. The length of the CDR3 is 15 residues. Trimming removed 0 bases at V and 4 bases at J, with 10 bases between. The CDR3 DNA sequence: TGCGCCAGCAGCTTGGCCGGAGGGATCACCGGGGAGCTGTTTTTT. Encoded protein: CASSLAGGITGELFF.

The V and J genes are TRBV10-3 and TRBJ2-3; possibly TRBD2 for D (5 bases). There are 14 residues in the CDR3. Germline V gene data show CDR1 as ENHRY and CDR2 as SYGVKD. Trimming cost V 6 bases and J 3 bases, with 13 bases left between them. The CDR3 spells CAIRERVGTDTQYF. The CDR3 DNA sequence: TGTGCCATCAGGGAGAGGGTAGGAACAGATACGCAGTATTTT.

This rearrangement joins TRBV9 to TRBJ2-1, with 13 bases aligning to TRBD2. Trimming cost V 4 bases and J 1 base; bases outside gene matches: 8. The CDR3 extends over 18 amino acids. Germline assignment: CDR1 SGDLS and CDR2 YYNGEE. The CDR3 is CASSPWTSGSLSYNEQFF. Written as DNA, the CDR3 is TGTGCCAGCAGCCCTTGGACTAGCGGGAGTCTATCCTACAATGAGCAGTTCTTC.

This chain uses TRBV27 with TRBJ2-7; D gene unclear. In germline, CDR1 is MNHEY, CDR2 SMNVEV (reference sequence). Trimming pared 3 bases from V and 0 bases from J, leaving 6 bases between. This CDR3 comprises 13 residues. The chain's CDR3 is CASSFLSSYEQYF. CDR3 bases: TGTGCCAGCAGTTTTCTGAGCTCCTACGAGCAGTACTTC.

The chain links TRBV5-1 to TRBJ2-3; 10 bases fit TRBD2. This CDR3 is built from 16 residues. Losses at the gene ends were 4 bases for V and 0 bases for J; bases not matched to a gene: 5. The germline V gene encodes CDR1 SGHRS and CDR2 YFSETQ. CDR3 nucleotide sequence: TGCGCCAGCAGCCCTAGGACTAGCGGCAGCACAGATACGCAGTATTTT. The encoded protein is CASSPRTSGSTDTQYF.

V gene TRBV11-3 combines with J gene TRBJ2-7; TRBD1 aligns across 7 bases. CDR1 and CDR2 (germline): SGHNT, YENEEA. V lost 2 bases to trimming and J lost 1 base; unmatched junction nucleotides: 2. The CDR3 length is 14 residues. CDR3: CASSLNRGSYEQYF. In nucleotides, the CDR3 is TGTGCCAGCAGCTTAAACAGGGGATCCTACGAGCAGTACTTC.

The rearrangement joins TRBV6-5 to TRBJ2-7, with D possibly TRBD1 on 6 matching bases. V was clipped by 6 bases and J by 0 bases, with 15 bases between them. The CDR3 is 15 residues long. Germline-derived CDR1 and CDR2 are MNHEY and SVGAGI. The chain's CDR3 is CASRRLWTDSYEQYF. Here the CDR3 DNA reads TGTGCCAGCAGGCGACTATGGACAGACTCCTACGAGCAGTACTTC.

The rearrangement uses TRBV5-1 and TRBJ1-1, with 7 bases aligning to TRBD1. V lost 2 bases, J lost 3 bases, and 7 bases stayed unmatched. Per germline, CDR1 SGHRS and CDR2 YFSETQ. This CDR3 is built from 15 residues. The CDR3 is CASSLLLRGDTEAFF. The CDR3, as DNA: TGCGCCAGCAGCTTATTACTCAGGGGGGACACTGAAGCTTTCTTT.

The rearrangement links TRBV6-4 to TRBJ2-1, with D perhaps matching TRBD1 (6 bases). CDR3 size: 15 residues. V was clipped by 0 bases and J by 0 bases, with 6 bases between them. Per the germline V gene, CDR1 is MRHNA and CDR2 is SNTAGT. The CDR3 region has the DNA TGTGCCAGCAGTGACTCGGACAGCTCCTACAATGAGCAGTTCTTC. Protein sequence: CASSDSDSSYNEQFF.

Only a few counts were recorded for this clone. This rearrangement joins TRBV12-3 or TRBV12-4 to TRBJ1-5; the D is unclear. Trimming removed 3 bases from V and 6 bases from J, with 6 bases in between. The CDR3 extends over 12 amino acids. The CDR3 bases are TGTGCCAGCAGTTTCCTGGCTCAGCCCCAGCATTTT. As protein: CASSFLAQPQHF.

The chain couples TRBV6-5 to TRBJ2-1, with D hard to call. The length of the CDR3 is 13 residues. V dropped 1 base and J dropped 8 bases, with 9 bases sitting between them. Germline CDR1 MNHEY, CDR2 SVGAGI. CDR3 amino acids: CASSYFAGHEQFF. The CDR3 bases are TGTGCCAGCAGTTACTTTGCAGGACATGAGCAGTTCTTC.

The J gene is TRBJ2-2, the V gene TRBV7-3; unclear D gene. The CDR3 spans 12 residues. V lost 4 bases and J lost 3, with 3 bases in between. Per germline, CDR1 SGHTA and CDR2 FQGTGA. Here the CDR3 DNA reads TGTGCCAGCAGCTCCTACACCGGGGAGCTGTTTTTT. It specifies CASSSYTGELFF.